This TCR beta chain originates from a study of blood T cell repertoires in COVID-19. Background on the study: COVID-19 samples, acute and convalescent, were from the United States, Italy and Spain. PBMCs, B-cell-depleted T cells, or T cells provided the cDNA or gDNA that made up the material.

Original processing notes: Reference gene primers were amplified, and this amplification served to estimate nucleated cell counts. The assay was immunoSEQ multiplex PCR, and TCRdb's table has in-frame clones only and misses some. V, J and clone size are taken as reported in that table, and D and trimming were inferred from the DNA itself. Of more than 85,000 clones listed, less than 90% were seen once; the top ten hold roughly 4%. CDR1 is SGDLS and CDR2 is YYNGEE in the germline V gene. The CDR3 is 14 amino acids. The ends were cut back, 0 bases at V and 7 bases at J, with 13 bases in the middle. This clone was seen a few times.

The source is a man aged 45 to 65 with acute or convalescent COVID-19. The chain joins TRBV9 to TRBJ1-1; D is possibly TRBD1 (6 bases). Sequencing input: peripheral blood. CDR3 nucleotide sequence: TGTGCCAGCAGCGTAGGGGTTGAAGGGGGTGAAGCTTTCTTT. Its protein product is CASSVGVEGGEAFF.